In its sample, the clone carrying this T cell receptor (beta chain) was seen many times. Antigen unknown. Primed by a sample-barcoded 5' primer and a J-beta primer mix, a second PCR proceeded for 7 to 11 cycles. Unique molecular identifiers of 12 random nucleotides labeled each cDNA. TCRdb reprocessed the 5' RACE reads via MiXCR and lists one record per CDR3 protein. The data contain hundreds of thousands of distinct CDR3 sequences, about 30% of them singletons. Sample donors were healthy Caucasian individuals that came from Russia, aged 6 to 90. The record originates from a study of blood T cells in healthy people across ages. General study points: Both higher diversity and more naive CD4+ cells marked long-lived donors when set against aged donors.

This CDR3 contains 16 residues. V gave up 4 bases and J gave up 2 bases, with 11 bases separating them. In germline, CDR1 is KGHDR, CDR2 SFDVKD. The sequenced sample was blood. The J gene is TRBJ2-6, the V gene TRBV24-1; possible D gene TRBD1, 5 bases. The source of this sequence is a woman older than 75 in good health. The CDR3 spells CATSDPQEPGANVLTF. The DNA of the CDR3 is TGTGCCACCAGTGACCCACAGGAGCCTGGGGCCAACGTCCTGACTTTC.